This T cell receptor beta chain was sequenced for a study of patients and donors after allogeneic stem cell transplantation. Only a few counts were recorded for this clonotype. One entry per CDR3 protein, called by TCRdb with MiXCR from the RT-PCR reads. Here the sample spans over 150,000 distinct CDR3 sequences, approximately 30% being singletons. The germline V gene has CDR1 MRHNA and CDR2 SNTAGT. The CDR3 length is 13 residues. V shed 4 bases and J shed 1 base, with 6 bases lying between them. The receptor was derived from a human donor who was either an allogeneic HSCT recipient or a stem cell or donor lymphocyte infusion donor (not recorded which). It is not recorded whose cells these are; they may come from a transplant donor. The V call is TRBV6-4, the J call TRBJ2-3; D not certain. The sequencing sample was made of blood, either unsorted or a sorted T cell fraction (not recorded which). The DNA of the CDR3 is TGTGCCAGCAGTGCCAGCGGCACAGATACGCAGTATTTT. Residues: CASSASGTDTQYF.